These 2 T cell receptor beta chains were all obtained from the same sample, sequenced in a study of blood T cell repertoires in COVID-19. The method was immunoSEQ multiplex PCR; TCRdb's version includes in-frame clones alone and lacks a portion of them. Of about 270,000 clones in the sample, 86% are singletons; the top ten hold just under 9%. Sequenced: peripheral blood. The receptors originated from a man in his forties with active or convalescent COVID-19.

The chain has TRBV30 and TRBJ1-6; the D is unclear. Germline V gene lookup returns CDR1 GTSNPN and CDR2 SVGIG (reference sequence). The CDR3 runs 13 residues. Trimming cost V 6 bases and J 1 base, with 7 bases left between them. DNA of the CDR3: TGTGCCTGCGACTTGTCCTATAATTCACCCCTCCACTTT. Translated, it gives CACDLSYNSPLHF. Supplemented by reference TRBV30 and TRBJ1-6, the full variable domain reads SQTIHQWPATLVQPVGSPLSLECTVEGTSNPNLYWYRQAAGRGLQLLFYSVGIGQISSEVPQNLSASRPQDRQFILSSKKLLLSDSGFYLCACDLSYNSPLHFGNGTRLTVT.

The chain combines TRBV30 with TRBJ2-7; no reliable D call. Trimming shortened V by 2 bases and J by 4 bases, and 6 bases separated the two germline ends. The CDR3 has 11 residues. Germline V gene data show CDR1 as GTSNPN and CDR2 as SVGIG (reference sequence). The CDR3, as DNA: TGTGCCTGGAGTTACGGTTACGAGCAGTACTTC. Encoded protein: CAWSYGYEQYF.